This T cell receptor (beta chain) emerged from a study of OX40 agonist ivuxolimab in advanced cancers. Background on the study: Given to patients was ivuxolimab, an agonistic anti-OX40 (CD134) antibody. Study results and limitations: Doses of 0.1 to 3.0 mg/kg were accompanied by clonal expansion of CD4+ and CD8+ blood T cells by week 6.

Measured with immunoSEQ multiplex PCR; TCRdb has only the in-frame clones, and not every one. The sample lists approximately 25,000 clones, 80% to 90% occurring once. Germline loops: CDR1 MDHEN, CDR2 SYDVKM. Trimming cost V 7 bases and J 0 bases, with 13 bases left between them. The CDR3 covers 15 residues. As regards this clone: Its antigen is not identified.

V usage is TRBV28 and J usage is TRBJ1-5; D remains ambiguous. The source of this sequence is an adult with an advanced solid tumor such as melanoma, head and neck, liver or kidney cancer. This sample comprised CD4+ or CD8+ T cells sorted from blood, obtained in a trial of the OX40 agonist ivuxolimab. CDR3 residues: CASNPGQDSNQPQHF. The DNA for the CDR3 is TGTGCCAGCAACCCCGGGCAAGATAGCAATCAGCCCCAGCATTTT.